This TCR beta chain was sequenced for a study of lymphopenia after photon versus proton radiotherapy. Overall study results and limits: After lymphocyte nadir, photon-treated repertoires showed oligoclonal expansion, especially CD8+ Temra.

Produced via immunoSEQ multiplex PCR; TCRdb's table is partial and in-frame only. Of 25,000 to 35,000 clones in the sample, about 86% are singletons; the top ten hold around 47%. As regards this clone: Its target is unknown.

Germline CDR1 SGHTA, CDR2 FQGNSA. The CDR3 covers 14 residues. Trimming took off 7 bases at V and 6 bases at J, with 16 bases between the two ends. The genes are TRBV7-2 and TRBJ2-1; either TRBD1 or TRBD2 may fit D (6 bases each). The sample here was peripheral blood, taken from a patient treated with proton-based radiotherapy. The sequence was collected from a woman aged 55-69 years with cholangiocarcinoma. Some clones in this sample may be carry-over from other donors' samples. The CDR3 nucleotides read TGTGCCAGCACCGAAGGGGGGTCCCTCAATGAGCAGTTCTTC. Protein product: CASTEGGSLNEQFF.